A selection of T cell receptor beta chains follows, all from one sample in a study of blood T cell repertoires in COVID-19. The method was immunoSEQ multiplex PCR; TCRdb's version includes in-frame clones alone and lacks a portion of them. The table lists about 180,000 clones, roughly 90% of them singletons, with less than 25% in the top ten. The sequenced sample was peripheral blood. These receptors were obtained from a man in his 70s with active or convalescent COVID-19. The CDR3 runs from the conserved cysteine through the conserved F or W. A D gene is named only where the DNA matches it firmly. Some rows have no size entry. The others give once, few or many, or a class for an expanded clone.

15 | TRBJ2-7 | TRBV6-2/TRBV6-3 | - | TRBD1 | TGTGCCAGCAGTTACTCGGACAGGGATTTAGGCGAGCAGTACTTC | CASSYSDRDLGEQYF
15 | TRBJ2-3 | TRBV7-2 | - | TRBD2 | TGTGCCAGCACCGGGGGAGCGGGGGTCAGAGATACGCAGTATTTT | CASTGGAGVRDTQYF
13 | TRBJ2-7 | TRBV11-3 | - | TRBD1 | TGTGCCAGCAGCCGCGGGACAGGGGACGAGCAGTACTTC | CASSRGTGDEQYF
11 | TRBJ2-1 | TRBV30 | many | - | TGTGCCTTTGGACTTCACAATGAGCAGTTCTTC | CAFGLHNEQFF
15 | TRBJ2-7 | TRBV18 | - | TRBD1 | TGTGCCAGCTCCCGAGGACAGGGGGCTTCCTACGAGCAGTACTTC | CASSRGQGASYEQYF
14 | TRBJ1-1 | TRBV6-5 | - | TRBD1 | TGTGCCAGCAGTTCCAACAGGGGGCTCGCTGAAGCTTTCTTT | CASSSNRGLAEAFF
13 | TRBJ1-2 | TRBV19 | - | - | TGTGCCAGTAGTATCTCCAGGGACTATGGCTACACCTTC | CASSISRDYGYTF
14 | TRBJ1-1 | TRBV4-3 | - | - | TGCGCCAGCAGGGGTACAGGGAGGAACACTGAAGCTTTCTTT | CASRGTGRNTEAFF
13 | TRBJ1-2 | TRBV5-6 | few | - | TGTGCCAGCAGCGCCAAAGGGGGACGCGGCTACACCTTC | CASSAKGGRGYTF
17 | TRBJ2-4 | TRBV7-8 | - | - | TGTGCCAGCAGCTTAGAACAGGGAGCCCTAGCCAAAAACATTCAGTACTTC | CASSLEQGALAKNIQYF
16 | TRBJ2-1 | TRBV7-3 | - | TRBD2 | TGTGCCAGCAGCTCCCCCGGGACTAGCGGGAGCGATGAGCAGTTCTTC | CASSSPGTSGSDEQFF
16 | TRBJ2-3 | TRBV18 | - | - | TGTGCCAGCTCACCACCAGGGGCCGGATACACAGATACGCAGTATTTT | CASSPPGAGYTDTQYF
13 | TRBJ2-7 | TRBV5-4 | - | - | TGTGCCAGCAGCTTAAACAGAAGGTACGAGCAGTACTTC | CASSLNRRYEQYF
16 | TRBJ1-5 | TRBV6-2/TRBV6-3 | - | TRBD1 | TGTGCCAGCAGTTACGGCGACAGGGGAGGGCGTCAGCCCCAGCATTTT | CASSYGDRGGRQPQHF
15 | TRBJ2-2 | TRBV9 | - | - | TGTGCCAGCAGCTATATGAGTAGGGGAACCGGGGAGCTGTTTTTT | CASSYMSRGTGELFF
18 | TRBJ2-7 | TRBV10-1 | - | - | TGCGCCAGCAGTGAGTCGTTAGGTCGGGGGAGTCGTAAGGACGAGCAGTACTTC | CASSESLGRGSRKDEQYF